This paragraph reports one TCR beta chain. As yet, its antigen is unknown. The sample belongs to a study of siplizumab effects on memory and regulatory T cells. General observations from the study: Alloreactive sequences tracing back to unstimulated CD4+ memory cells fell significantly with siplizumab. Of the proliferating CD4+ or CD8+ clones, roughly 75-96% lacked a naive or memory phenotype that could be assigned.

Only in-frame clones appear in the TCRdb table, and some are missing; sequencing was by immunoSEQ multiplex PCR. This table holds under 95,000 clones, 90% to 95% found once. The sequencing input was non-Treg CD4+ T cells sorted from blood. The receptor was derived from a human donor in good health.

The CDR3 region is CASSQVVDTQYF. Written as DNA, the CDR3 is TGCGCCAGCAGCCAAGTCGTAGATACGCAGTATTTT. V usage is TRBV4-1 and J usage is TRBJ2-3; unclear D gene. The CDR3 is 12 amino acids. Germline CDR1 is MGHRA and CDR2 is YSYEKL. Between the trimmed V and J ends, which lost 1 base and 5 bases, there was a span of 4 bases.